A single sample gave rise to the 32 T cell receptor beta chains below, sequenced in a study of shared clonotypes between healthy human individuals. Generated by immunoSEQ multiplex PCR, the TCRdb table keeps only in-frame clones and is missing some. The data hold more than 550,000 clones, with 90% observed a single time. The specimen was memory CD8+ T cells from PBMCs. As for subset: CD45RO+ cells pooled with CCR7-negative TemRA cells. The receptors were sampled from a man younger than 35 in good health. Some clones in this sample may be carry-over from other donors' samples.

This clone occurred once. The chain recombines TRBV7-2 with TRBJ1-5; no firm D call. This CDR3 is built from 14 residues. Germline V gene data show CDR1 as SGHTA and CDR2 as FQGNSA. The V and J ends lost 5 bases and 4 bases respectively, with 12 bases between them. CDR3 nucleotide sequence: TGTGCCAGCAGCACACGGGGTGTAAATCAGCCCCAGCATTTT. Its protein is CASSTRGVNQPQHF.

The rearrangement uses TRBV30 and TRBJ1-3, with D perhaps TRBD1 (5 bases). CDR1 is GTSNPN, CDR2 SVGIG, per germline (reference sequence). The CDR3 sequence is 12 residues long. V was pared by 0 bases and J by 8 bases, with 8 bases between. This chain's CDR3 is CAWSVAGDTIYF. DNA for the CDR3: TGTGCCTGGAGTGTCGCGGGGGACACCATATATTTT. The variable domain in full, completed from reference TRBV30 and TRBJ1-3, reads SQTIHQWPATLVQPVGSPLSLECTVEGTSNPNLYWYRQAAGRGLQLLFYSVGIGQISSEVPQNLSASRPQDRQFILSSKKLLLSDSGFYLCAWSVAGDTIYFGEGSWLTVV.

For this clone: One end of the junction does not line up with germline, which may come from a read error. The J gene is TRBJ2-7, the V gene TRBV6-5, with D possibly called TRBD1 or TRBD2 (7 bases each). The length of the CDR3 is 15 residues. Per the germline V gene, CDR1 is MNHEY and CDR2 is SVGAGI. The CDR3 is CAISAAGGGHGEQYF. CDR3 nucleotide sequence: TGTGCCATCAGTGCGGCAGGGGGGGGGCATGGCGAGCAGTACTTC.

This clone was detected only once. The V and J genes are TRBV7-2 and TRBJ2-7; TRBD2 matches 14 bases. The CDR3 runs 18 residues. J lost 6 bases, V lost 3 bases, and 13 bases had no gene match. The germline CDR1 and CDR2 sequences are SGHTA and FQGNSA. The DNA of the CDR3 is TGTGCCAGCAGCTTGGTCCCGGGACTAGCGGGAGTTCCTGTCGAGCAGTACTTC. Encoded protein: CASSLVPGLAGVPVEQYF.

The chain recombines TRBV4-3 with TRBJ2-7, with TRBD2 matching 13 bases. The CDR3 is made up of 16 amino acids. Per germline, CDR1 LGHNA and CDR2 YSLEER. V lost 0 bases to trimming and J lost 6 bases; unmatched junction nucleotides: 5. DNA of the CDR3: TGCGCCAGCAGCCAAGATTGGGGGACTAGCGGGACCGAGCAGTACTTC. The encoded protein is CASSQDWGTSGTEQYF.

The gene calls are TRBV27 and TRBJ2-1; D is undetermined. V was pared by 8 bases and J by 3 bases, with 5 bases between. This CDR3 comprises 11 residues. Germline CDR1 and CDR2: MNHEY and SMNVEV (reference sequence). CDR3 sequence: CASGFYNEQFF. The CDR3 DNA sequence: TGTGCCAGCGGGTTCTACAATGAGCAGTTCTTC.

V gene TRBV9 combines with J gene TRBJ1-1; 9 nucleotides agree with TRBD1. V trimming: 3 bases; J trimming: 1 base; junction bases outside the gene matches: 10. Germline V lookup: CDR1 SGDLS, CDR2 YYNGEE. The CDR3 has 17 amino acids. The CDR3 nucleotides read TGTGCCAGCAGCGCGCGACGGACAGGGGAAAAGAACACTGAAGCTTTCTTT. It is translated as CASSARRTGEKNTEAFF.

The chain is built from TRBV4-1 and TRBJ2-5, with 7 bases identical to TRBD1. V lost 2 bases, J lost 5 bases, and 8 bases stayed unmatched. Germline values: CDR1 MGHRA, CDR2 YSYEKL. The CDR3 has 15 amino acids. CDR3 sequence: CASSQKVGRGETQYF. CDR3 DNA: TGCGCCAGCAGCCAAAAGGTGGGCAGGGGGGAGACCCAGTACTTC.

This chain links TRBV15 with TRBJ2-7; D gene ambiguous. Between the trimmed V and J ends, which lost 4 bases and 2 bases, there was a span of 18 bases. Germline V CDR1 and CDR2: LNHNV, YYDKDF (reference sequence). The CDR3 length is 16 residues. The CDR3 bases are TGTGCCACCAGCACGACCTTCGGGCGGACCCCCTACGAGCAGTACTTC. Its translation is CATSTTFGRTPYEQYF.

The V call is TRBV18, the J call TRBJ2-5; either TRBD1 or TRBD2 may supply D (5 bases each). CDR3 length: 19 residues. V dropped 6 bases and J dropped 3 bases, with 29 bases sitting between them. Germline loops: CDR1 KGHSH, CDR2 LQKENI. CDR3 sequence reads: CASSQTPDSGMGRKETQYF. The CDR3 DNA follows: TGTGCCAGCTCCCAGACTCCCGACAGTGGGATGGGGAGAAAAGAGACCCAGTACTTC.

For the CDR3, the DNA is TGTGCCTGGAACAGGGGGCCGATTAACTATGGCTACACCTTC. Protein product: CAWNRGPINYGYTF. The rearrangement links TRBV30 to TRBJ1-2; 9 nucleotides match TRBD1. V gave up 4 bases and J gave up 1 base; unmatched junction bases: 4. CDR3 length: 14 amino acids. Germline V gene data show CDR1 as GTSNPN and CDR2 as SVGIG (reference sequence).

The chain employs TRBV27 and TRBJ2-7; maybe TRBD2 (5 bases). The germline CDR1 and CDR2 sequences are MNHEY and SMNVEV (reference sequence). CDR3 length: 14 amino acids. The V end lost 2 bases, the J end lost 2 bases, and 10 bases lay between the germline ends. The CDR3 protein is CASSLKGLAYEQYF. The CDR3 DNA reads as TGTGCCAGCAGTTTAAAAGGACTGGCCTACGAGCAGTACTTC.

The chain is built from TRBV29-1 and TRBJ2-1, with 11 bases matching TRBD2. Trimming took 5 bases from V and 8 from J; bases not matched to a gene: 8. The CDR3 length is 14 residues. Germline V lookup: CDR1 SQVTM, CDR2 ANQGSEA. CDR3 loop: CSVPGLAGLYEQFF. CDR3 nucleotide sequence: TGCAGCGTTCCAGGACTAGCGGGTCTCTATGAGCAGTTCTTC.

The chain uses TRBV2 and TRBJ1-1; D is unclear. The CDR3 is made up of 13 amino acids. The germline V and J ends were trimmed by 6 bases and 5 bases, with 13 bases remaining between them. CDR1 SNHLY and CDR2 FYNNEI come from the germline V gene. Here the CDR3 reads CASRPDVGTEAFF. The CDR3 nucleotides read TGTGCCAGCAGGCCGGATGTGGGGACTGAAGCTTTCTTT.

The chain joins TRBV28 to TRBJ1-1; possibly TRBD1 for D (6 bases). The germline V and J ends were trimmed by 5 bases and 0 bases, with 16 bases remaining between them. This CDR3 has 16 residues. The germline gives CDR1 MDHEN, CDR2 SYDVKM. The CDR3 loop reads CASSKRQDLMNTEAFF. The CDR3 nucleotides read TGTGCCAGCAGTAAACGACAGGATCTGATGAACACTGAAGCTTTCTTT.

The rearrangement uses TRBV7-9 and TRBJ2-5, with 8 bases lining up with TRBD1. The J call may be in error: the DNA end matches TRBJ2-7 better. Germline values: CDR1 SEHNR, CDR2 FQNEAQ (reference sequence). This CDR3 comprises 14 residues. Here the CDR3 reads CASSLGTGKHEQYF. The CDR3 coding sequence is TGTGCCAGCAGCTTAGGGACAGGGAAACACGAGCAGTACTTC.

The chain combines TRBV4-3 with TRBJ1-1, with D hard to call. Trimming pared 3 bases from V and 0 bases from J, leaving 17 bases between. The germline CDR1 and CDR2 sequences are LGHNA and YSLEER. The CDR3 length is 17 residues. This chain's CDR3 is CASSHAALKLVNTEAFF. The CDR3 bases are TGCGCCAGCAGCCACGCTGCGCTGAAGCTCGTGAACACTGAAGCTTTCTTT.

This clone was detected only a few times. The chain joins TRBV4-2 to TRBJ2-7; a possible D gene is TRBD1 (6 bases). The CDR3 has 15 amino acids. The V and J ends lost 1 base and 2 bases respectively, with 12 bases between them. In germline, CDR1 is LGHNA, CDR2 YNFKEQ. The CDR3 DNA reads TGTGCCAGCAGCCAAGTGGTACAGGGTCCCTACGAGCAGTACTTC. Translating gives CASSQVVQGPYEQYF.

The chain employs TRBV9 and TRBJ2-3; 8 positions agree with TRBD2. The CDR3 is 17 amino acids. Germline CDR1 reads SGDLS; CDR2 reads YYNGEE. After removal of 0 bases from V and 3 bases from J, the junction contained 9 bases not matched to a gene. As DNA, the CDR3 is TGTGCCAGCAGCGTAGACCTGACGGGAGGGCTGACAGATACGCAGTATTTT. This encodes CASSVDLTGGLTDTQYF.

This clone was recorded once. The chain combines TRBV5-1 with TRBJ2-2; possible D gene TRBD2, 6 bases. Germline V lookup: CDR1 SGHRS, CDR2 YFSETQ. Trimming took 0 bases from V and 4 from J, leaving 7 bases between them. This CDR3 is built from 14 residues. CDR3 in DNA: TGCGCCAGCAGCTTGGTCGGGAGCACCGGGGAGCTGTTTTTT. Amino acids: CASSLVGSTGELFF.

With respect to this clone: Within the sample, other DNA sequences also encode this same CDR3. The rearrangement uses TRBV6-1 and TRBJ2-4; 10 nucleotides match TRBD1. V gave up 3 bases and J gave up 1 base; unmatched junction bases: 0. The CDR3 contains 15 residues. Germline CDR1 and CDR2: MNHNS and SASEGT. CDR3 residues: CASSETGGAKNIQYF. The CDR3 DNA is TGTGCCAGCAGTGAGACAGGGGGCGCCAAAAACATTCAGTACTTC.

The V and J genes are TRBV7-9 and TRBJ1-3; D is ambiguous. Trimming cost V 3 bases and J 0 bases, with 12 bases left between them. The CDR3 sequence is 16 residues long. Germline-derived CDR1 and CDR2 are SEHNR and FQNEAQ (reference sequence). The CDR3 DNA reads as TGTGCCAGCAGCTTTCCGGGCCCGAGCTCTGGAAACACCATATATTTT. This codes for CASSFPGPSSGNTIYF.

This clone was seen just once. V gene TRBV7-9 combines with J gene TRBJ1-1; D unclear. Germline CDR1 SEHNR, CDR2 FQNEAQ (reference sequence). The length of the CDR3 is 16 residues. The ends were cut back, 3 bases at V and 1 base at J, with 15 bases in the middle. The CDR3 DNA reads TGTGCCAGCAGCTTTACTAGGGTAATGAGGAACACTGAAGCTTTCTTT. The encoded protein is CASSFTRVMRNTEAFF.

The chain employs TRBV7-9 and TRBJ2-3; 7 bases are shared with TRBD2. Losses at the gene ends were 5 bases for V and 0 bases for J; bases not matched to a gene: 17. Germline V gives CDR1 SEHNR, CDR2 FQNEAQ (reference sequence). The CDR3 contains 19 residues. CDR3 nucleotides: TGTGCCAGCAGCGTACCGGGACTACAGCACATGACCAGCACAGATACGCAGTATTTT. Translated, it gives CASSVPGLQHMTSTDTQYF.

This chain uses TRBV7-8 with TRBJ2-7; D gene uncertain. The CDR3 extends over 12 amino acids. V lost 5 bases and J 4 bases, leaving 9 bases between the germline ends. Germline V lookup: CDR1 SGHVS, CDR2 FQNEAQ. CDR3 protein: CASSHPGYEQYF. CDR3 DNA: TGTGCCAGCAGCCACCCCGGGTACGAGCAGTACTTC.

In this sample, this clone turned up once. The V call is TRBV6-1, the J call TRBJ2-7; D is uncertain. Germline CDR1 reads MNHNS; CDR2 reads SASEGT. The CDR3 loop spans 13 amino acids. Trimming cost V 4 bases and J 7 bases, with 14 bases left between them. CDR3 coding DNA: TGTGCCAGCAGTGGTCCGACGAACCGGGAGCAGTACTTC. Translation: CASSGPTNREQYF.

The rearrangement joins TRBV28 to TRBJ1-5; tentatively, D is TRBD1 (6 bases). The CDR3 has 15 residues. V lost 5 bases, J lost 4 bases, and 15 bases lay in between. Germline V gene sequence: CDR1 MDHEN, CDR2 SYDVKM. CDR3 coding DNA: TGTGCCAGCAGTCCCCGGCCGCAGGGGAATCAGCCCCAGCATTTT. Amino acids: CASSPRPQGNQPQHF.

This sequence joins TRBV28 and TRBJ2-3; TRBD2 is a possible D gene (5 bases). Per germline, CDR1 MDHEN and CDR2 SYDVKM. V shed 3 bases and J shed 2 bases, with 15 bases lying between them. This CDR3 spans 16 amino acids. This chain's CDR3 is CASSFGQADSTDTQYF. The DNA of the CDR3 is TGTGCCAGCAGTTTCGGGCAGGCGGACTCCACAGATACGCAGTATTTT.

The chain joins TRBV30 to TRBJ2-7; TRBD1 might be the D (5 bases). The CDR3 length is 12 residues. Trimming pared 0 bases from V and 3 bases from J, leaving 6 bases between. Germline CDR1 GTSNPN, CDR2 SVGIG (reference sequence). CDR3 bases: TGTGCCTGGAGTGTACAGGACTACGAGCAGTACTTC. Translating it yields CAWSVQDYEQYF.

The CDR3 spells CASSLTGAGGELFF. CDR3 nucleotide sequence: TGTGCCAGCAGTTTAACAGGGGCGGGCGGGGAGCTGTTTTTT. The chain links TRBV28 to TRBJ2-2; 7 bases agree with TRBD1. From germline, CDR1 is MDHEN and CDR2 SYDVKM. The CDR3 is made up of 14 amino acids. Losses at the gene ends were 2 bases for V and 7 bases for J; bases not matched to a gene: 4. The entire variable domain, with the rest obtained from reference TRBV28 and TRBJ2-2, is as follows: DVKVTQSSRYLVKRTGEKVFLECVQDMDHENMFWYRQDPGLGLRLIYFSYDVKMKEKGDIPEGYSVSREKKERFSLILESASTNQTSMYLCASSLTGAGGELFFGEGSRLTVL.

The chain couples TRBV28 to TRBJ1-4; tentative D call: TRBD1 (5 bases). Trimming stripped 5 bases from V and 8 bases from J, with 15 bases between. The germline V gene has CDR1 MDHEN and CDR2 SYDVKM. This CDR3 contains 14 residues. CDR3 sequence (DNA): TGTGCCAGCAGTCTGCAGGGTGGCGGGGAAAAACTGTTTTTT. Protein product: CASSLQGGGEKLFF. The full variable domain, its missing parts supplied by reference TRBV28 and TRBJ1-4, is DVKVTQSSRYLVKRTGEKVFLECVQDMDHENMFWYRQDPGLGLRLIYFSYDVKMKEKGDIPEGYSVSREKKERFSLILESASTNQTSMYLCASSLQGGGEKLFFGSGTQLSVL.

The chain carries TRBV5-4 and TRBJ2-2; 7 bases agree with TRBD2. The CDR3 contains 16 residues. The V gene end was trimmed by 4 bases and the J gene end by 4 bases; junction bases not matched to a gene: 10. The germline CDR1 and CDR2 sequences are SGHNT and YYREEE (reference sequence). The CDR3 sequence: CASSLKRERSTGELFF. CDR3 coding DNA: TGTGCCAGCAGCCTTAAGCGGGAAAGGAGCACCGGGGAGCTGTTTTTT. Complete variable domain (other parts from reference TRBV5-4 and TRBJ2-2): ETGVTQSPTHLIKTRGQQVTLRCSSQSGHNTVSWYQQALGQGPQFIFQYYREEENGRGNFPPRFSGLQFPNYSSELNVNALELDDSALYLCASSLKRERSTGELFFGEGSRLTVL.